This T cell receptor (beta chain) was sequenced in a study of cytomegalovirus exposure and HLA in healthy donors (dated by TCRdb to the late 2010s). Study-wide context: In an earlier analysis of roughly 500 of the donors, roughly 300 Gb of sequence data and 100 million or so unique TCR beta sequences from about 180 million T cells were reported. To predict cytomegalovirus infection status, the study combined high-throughput TCR immunosequencing, statistical association of individual TCRs with disease status, and machine learning. A later genetic analysis used genome-wide SNP genotypes for about 55% of the 666 donors, treating that subset as a discovery cohort. Five DR-DQ haplotypes were treated as single units for association and clustering because of strong linkage in the cohort. Of the approximately 400 genotyped donors, less than 90% were placed in the genetic ancestry cluster associated with self-reported Caucasian donors. The study used immunosequencing to profile the T cell repertoires of about 670 subjects and linked those repertoires to cytomegalovirus serostatus. Among almost 400 genotyped donors of the cohort, an average of approximately 230,000 unique TCR beta nucleotide sequences were sequenced per donor, around 20% of them non-productive. To study patterns of TCR occurrence, a later analysis re-analyzed previously published TCR beta repertoires from 650 to 750 donors and added high-resolution HLA genotyping. An early release covering more than 500 HLA-typed donors comprised 250 to 350 gigabases of sequencing data and 85 million or so unique TCR sequences. Alongside the repertoire data, information on donor age, sex, ethnicity and CMV serostatus was compiled. Besides the first cohort of 550 to 750 subjects, a separate validation cohort made up of roughly 120 different subjects was used. HLA typing covered class I and class II loci at four-digit resolution. The study aimed to test whether signatures of past pathogen exposure could be identified by cataloging public T cell receptors. The later analysis used no new phenotypic data to find candidate immune exposures, relying instead on TCR beta sequences and their occurrence across donors. The number of donors typed differed by locus, with about 629-630 for A, B, C, DRB1 and DQB1, over 500 for DQA1, approximately 570 for DPA1, and 472 for DPB1. To decide whether each TCR beta V gene segment behaved as functional or pseudogenic, an earlier analysis of approximately 590 of the donors relied on high-throughput TCR beta sequencing. Every discovery cohort repertoire had been produced on one sequencing platform. Study-wide conclusions, independent of this receptor: Several of the top co-occurrence clusters appeared to be linked to parvovirus B19, influenza, CMV and Epstein-Barr virus, according to a later analysis. Correlated functional status among segregating V segments might be attributable to linkage disequilibrium, but an unknown experimental factor could not be ruled out. For the cohort, immune exposure information was limited to CMV serostatus. Most TCR sequences were observed very rarely across donors, whereas some public TCRs were present in many individuals. According to the authors, the approach could potentially be generalized to other disease states and immunological phenotypes. The classifier was reported to diagnose cytomegalovirus status with high specificity and sensitivity in both the original and validation cohorts. In an earlier analysis of 500 to 650 of the donors, most TCR beta V segments appeared in productive rearrangements about 87% or about 30% of the time, broadly matching IMGT annotations. A cluster of highly shared sequence variants was judged likely to represent a technical artifact of the sequencing pipeline. In a later analysis, more than 15,000 TCR beta sequences were associated with specific HLA alleles at a false discovery rate of 0.05. The earlier analysis of 450 to 700 of the donors excluded roughly 17 rarely observed V segments, including chromosome 9 orphons, because counts were too low. Because HLA typing was unavailable for some donors at each locus, only the typed subset was used in association tests. According to a later analysis, TCR association rates differed among HLA loci, with DRB1 alleles showing the most associated TCRs and HLA-C alleles showing the fewest. The cohort was sequenced for TCR beta chains only, and without alpha or paired-chain data the features that could be detected were limited. The 87-base-pair reads could not distinguish some IMGT-functional V segments, including TRBV6-2 and TRBV6-3, so those segments were excluded. According to a later analysis, most CMV-associated TCR beta chains appeared to be HLA-restricted, and the HLA associations seemed to be driven largely by CMV exposure. In the study, some 160 TCR beta chains were listed as associated with cytomegalovirus. Assigning TCR associations to individual alleles was difficult when HLA alleles, especially DR and DQ, strongly co-occurred. According to a later genetic analysis, donors in an Asian-associated ancestry cluster had fewer N-insertions in productive TCRs than the approximately 650-donor mean. Three of the identified cytomegalovirus-associated TCR beta chains were confirmed in vitro to be specific for cytomegalovirus antigens. In a later genetic analysis, a missense DCLRE1C variant was associated with V-gene and J-gene trimming of TCR beta chains, and the association was replicated in an independent cohort. Sequencing depth was assumed to be roughly uniform across donors in the presence/absence analyses, though that assumption may not hold. In a later analysis, HLA-associated TCR beta chains were found to be more clonally expanded and to have lower generation probabilities than equally common non-associated chains. A further reported finding was that TCR beta sequences accurately predicted the HLA-A and HLA-B alleles for most subjects in the first cohort.

Library preparation used the immunoSEQ multiplex PCR assay. The multiplex PCR relied on a mix of 60 forward primers for TCR Vbeta segments and 13 reverse primers for TCR Jbeta segments. A multiplex PCR assay on genomic DNA amplified the CDR3 region of rearranged TCR beta genes. The amplified TCR beta libraries were sequenced on the Illumina HiSeq System as 87-base-pair reads. The study's own analysis went as follows. In a later analysis, tens of millions of unique TCR beta chains were counted across the 500 to 850 repertoires, and approximately 11 million of these chains were shared by at least two donors. Raw reads were error-corrected and collapsed into unique sequences with a nearest-neighbor algorithm that merged closely related sequences to remove PCR and sequencing errors. CDR3 sequences were aligned to IMGT reference sequences to assign V, D and J gene segments. For a sequence to be retained, a match of at least six nucleotides was required to both a V gene segment and a J gene segment. A rearrangement was called productive if the CDR3 had no stop codons and remained in frame with V and J, and every other rearrangement was called non-productive. CDR3 was defined according to IMGT convention as the region running from the second conserved V-encoded cysteine to the conserved J-encoded phenylalanine. The earlier analysis of about 590 of the donors excluded sequences that lacked an unambiguous match to a single V gene segment. An earlier analysis of fewer than 650 of the donors classified V segments as functional when productive rearrangements were above 56.7% and as segregating when the standard deviation between donors was above 5%. To diagnose cytomegalovirus status from the catalog of TCR beta chain sequences, a statistical classification framework was built. In a later analysis, V and J genes were assigned by comparing TCR nucleotide sequences against IMGT/GENE-DB human TR gene sequences. The TCRdist pipeline was used in a later analysis to assign CDR3 sequences and most-parsimonious VDJ recombination scenarios. In a later analysis, every TCR beta chain was defined by the combination of its CDR3 amino acid sequence and its V-gene family, and reads without a unique V-gene family were dropped. To address suspected cross-contamination and a sequencing artifact, a later analysis removed over 500 highly shared, low-generation-probability nucleotide sequences. For each public chain, a later analysis derived a clonal expansion index from normalized ranks of inferred template counts within each repertoire. A later analysis computed generation probabilities with a VDJ recombination model fitted to out-of-frame rearrangements, and checked the results against IGoR. Hypergeometric tests were used in a later analysis to score TCR-TCR, TCR-HLA and TCR-CMV co-occurrence, with a repertoire-size bias correction applied to the TCR pairs. To estimate false discovery rates, a later analysis permuted the HLA or CMV assignments 20 times. A later analysis grouped co-occurring TCRs with DBSCAN, adding TCRdist sequence similarity when clustering within HLA-allele-positive subsets. For co-occurrence clustering, repertoires with fewer than 30,000 or more than 120,000 public chains were excluded, along with roughly five repertoires with anomalous nucleotide sharing. The table was pulled from immuneACCESS by TCRdb, which kept in-frame rearrangements only. Such tables lose some clones; where checked, under half of the loss comes from unresolved V genes, and the rest has no known cause. V and J calls and clone size are copied from that table; D and trimming were computed from the DNA. This sample comprises 90,000 to 150,000 clones, roughly 77% of them detected only once. The ten largest clones represent around 4.9% of the sample.

About this clone itself: The target of this receptor is not known. The sample holds no much larger clone one base away, and base qualities are not on file.

The cohort was made up of 666 healthy bone marrow donors. At the time of sampling, all cohort members were nominally healthy, though unrecorded immune exposures were likely present. The donor tested CMV seropositive and was one of the 289 seropositive cohort members. A peripheral blood sample was provided by each donor, and peripheral blood mononuclear cells were used for TCR beta sequencing. Genomic DNA was extracted from the blood cell samples with the Qiagen DNeasy Blood Extraction Kit. CDR1 and CDR2, looked up from the germline V gene, are KGHSH and LQKENI. V is pared back by 2 bases and J by 4 bases, with 8 bases lying between the germline termini. The CDR3 runs 13 amino acids, cysteine and phenylalanine included. The kept DNA is CDR3 alone, 39 bases in frame from the first base.

The rearranged chain carries TRBV18 and TRBJ1-2, with no D gene named confidently. The receptor's source is a man aged 50 to 59 in good health and CMV-seropositive. Specimen: PBMCs. The CDR3 region: CASSPEEGYGYTF. The DNA is as follows: TGTGCCAGCTCACCAGAGGAGGGCTATGGCTACACCTTC.